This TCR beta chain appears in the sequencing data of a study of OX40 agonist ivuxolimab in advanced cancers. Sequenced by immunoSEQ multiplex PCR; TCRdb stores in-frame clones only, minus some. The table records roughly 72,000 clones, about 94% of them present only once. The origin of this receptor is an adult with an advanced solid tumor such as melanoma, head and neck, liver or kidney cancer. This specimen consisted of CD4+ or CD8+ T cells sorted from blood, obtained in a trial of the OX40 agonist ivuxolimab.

Here the CDR3 DNA reads TGCGCCAGCAGCCCTCGGAGGGGGGACAATGAGCAGTTCTTC. Amino acid sequence: CASSPRRGDNEQFF. The chain is built from TRBV4-3 and TRBJ2-1, with D tentatively TRBD1 or TRBD2 (6 bases each). The CDR3 contains 14 residues. The V and J ends lost 4 bases and 5 bases respectively, with 12 bases between them. Germline V gene lookup returns CDR1 LGHNA and CDR2 YSLEER.